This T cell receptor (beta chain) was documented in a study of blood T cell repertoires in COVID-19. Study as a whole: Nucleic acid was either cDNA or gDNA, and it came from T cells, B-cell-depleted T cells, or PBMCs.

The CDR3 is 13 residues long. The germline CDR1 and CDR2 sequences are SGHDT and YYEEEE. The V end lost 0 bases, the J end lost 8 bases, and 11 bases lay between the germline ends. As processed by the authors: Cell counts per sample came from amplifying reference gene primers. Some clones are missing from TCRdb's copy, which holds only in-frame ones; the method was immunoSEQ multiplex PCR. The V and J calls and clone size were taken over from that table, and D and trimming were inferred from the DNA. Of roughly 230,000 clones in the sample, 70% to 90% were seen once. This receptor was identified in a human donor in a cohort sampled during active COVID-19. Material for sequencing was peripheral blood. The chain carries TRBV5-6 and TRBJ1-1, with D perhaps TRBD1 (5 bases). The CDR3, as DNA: TGTGCCAGCAGCTTGGCTTGGGGCAGGGAAGCTTTCTTT. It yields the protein CASSLAWGREAFF.